The 6 T cell receptor beta chains below come from one sample, sequenced in a study of cytomegalovirus exposure and HLA in healthy donors. Primers included in the PCR were 60 Vbeta and 13 Jbeta primers. TCRdb's table, derived via immunoSEQ multiplex PCR, lists solely in-frame clones and lacks some. This sample has almost 70,000 clones, with 65% to 70% found just once. The sample consisted of PBMCs. These receptors were obtained from a male donor in good health and CMV-seropositive.

This clone was recorded only once. The chain uses TRBV5-6 and TRBJ2-1; no clear D. Trimming took 2 bases from V and 5 from J, leaving 2 bases between them. This CDR3 comprises 11 residues. Germline assignment: CDR1 SGHDT and CDR2 YYEEEE. The CDR3 nucleotides are TGTGCCAGCAGCTTTAACAATGAGCAGTTCTTC. Its protein product is CASSFNNEQFF.

V usage is TRBV12-5 and J usage is TRBJ2-3; 9 positions match TRBD1. The length of the CDR3 is 16 residues. V was pared by 2 bases and J by 4 bases, with 7 bases of the junction left unmatched. In germline, CDR1 is LGHNT, CDR2 FRNRAP. The CDR3 DNA sequence: TGTGCTAGTGGTTTGCCGACGGGACAGGGTCCAGATACGCAGTATTTT. Translated, it gives CASGLPTGQGPDTQYF.

The V gene is TRBV6-1, the J gene TRBJ2-7; TRBD2 matches 11 bases. This CDR3 comprises 15 residues. The germline V gene encodes CDR1 MNHNS and CDR2 SASEGT. With 6 bases clipped from V and 5 bases from J, the junction kept 9 bases outside the gene matches. The CDR3 sequence: CASSRTWGLADEQYF. In nucleotides, the CDR3 is TGTGCCAGCAGCCGTACGTGGGGACTAGCGGACGAGCAGTACTTC.

The CDR3 is CASSWEGTSDSLETQYF. The CDR3 coding sequence is TGTGCCAGCAGTTGGGAGGGGACTAGCGACTCGCTAGAGACCCAGTACTTC. The V and J genes are TRBV28 and TRBJ2-5; TRBD2 agrees at 10 bases. The ends lost 4 bases at V and 4 bases at J; junction bases unmatched: 12. Germline-derived CDR1 and CDR2 are MDHEN and SYDVKM. This CDR3 has 17 amino acids.

The gene calls are TRBV27 and TRBJ1-5; 9 bases map to TRBD1. This CDR3 is 16 amino acids long. J lost 4 bases, V lost 5 bases, and 9 bases had no gene match. CDR1 MNHEY and CDR2 SMNVEV come from the germline V gene (reference sequence). The CDR3 nucleotides read TGTGCCAGCAGTACCACCGGGACAGGGATAAATCAGCCCCAGCATTTT. Translation: CASSTTGTGINQPQHF.

This chain joins TRBV30 and TRBJ1-5; 7 nucleotides match TRBD1. The CDR3 sequence is 15 residues long. J was trimmed by 6 bases and V by 1 base; bases with no gene match: 9. Germline CDR1 reads GTSNPN; CDR2 reads SVGIG (reference sequence). This CDR3 is CAWSEDRVFGQPQHF. As DNA, the CDR3 is TGTGCCTGGAGTGAAGACAGGGTATTTGGTCAGCCCCAGCATTTT.